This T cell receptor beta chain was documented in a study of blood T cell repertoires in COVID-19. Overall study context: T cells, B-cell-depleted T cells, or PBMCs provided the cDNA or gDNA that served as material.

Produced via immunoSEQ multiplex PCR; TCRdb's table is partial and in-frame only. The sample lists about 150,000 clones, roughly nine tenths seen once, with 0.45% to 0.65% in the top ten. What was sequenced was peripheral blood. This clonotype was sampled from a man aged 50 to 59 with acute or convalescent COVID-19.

DNA for the CDR3: TGTGCCACCAGCAGACCCCCGAGCTCTGGAAACACCATATATTTT. Translating gives CATSRPPSSGNTIYF. The chain links TRBV15 to TRBJ1-3; no reliable D call. This CDR3 comprises 15 residues. V was clipped by 2 bases and J by 0 bases, with 8 bases between them. The germline V gene has CDR1 LNHNV and CDR2 YYDKDF (reference sequence).